These 18 T cell receptor beta chains came from one sample sequenced in a study of cytomegalovirus exposure and HLA in healthy donors. PCR used 60 Vbeta primers and 13 Jbeta primers. The protocol was immunoSEQ multiplex PCR, while the TCRdb copy is restricted to in-frame clones and leaves out a portion. This listing includes approximately 50,000 clones. Sample: PBMCs. These receptors originate from a woman in her 40s in good health and CMV-seronegative.

CDR3 region: CASSRRTGGLEQYF. In nucleotides, the CDR3 is TGTGCCAGTAGCCGCCGGACAGGGGGCCTCGAGCAGTACTTC. The chain combines TRBV19 with TRBJ2-7, with TRBD1 matching over 11 bases. The CDR3 runs 14 residues. Looked up from germline, CDR1 is LNHDA and CDR2 is SQIVND (reference sequence). The ends lost 6 bases at V and 6 bases at J; junction bases unmatched: 7.

The chain combines TRBV5-5 with TRBJ2-7, with TRBD2 as a possible D gene (6 bases). The CDR3 consists of 16 residues. V shed 3 bases and J shed 0 bases, with 16 bases lying between them. Germline values: CDR1 SGHKS, CDR2 YYEKEE (reference sequence). For the CDR3, the DNA is TGTGCCAGCAGCTCCTCCGGGACTCCGAGCTCCTACGAGCAGTACTTC. This translates into CASSSSGTPSSYEQYF.

The rearrangement uses TRBV9 and TRBJ2-1; perhaps TRBD2 as D (5 bases). The CDR3 is 14 amino acids. Germline V lookup: CDR1 SGDLS, CDR2 YYNGEE. V shed 0 bases and J shed 8 bases, with 12 bases lying between them. This chain's CDR3 is CASSVGGDSDEQFF. CDR3 in DNA: TGTGCCAGCAGCGTAGGGGGAGATTCGGATGAGCAGTTCTTC.

V gene TRBV19 combines with J gene TRBJ2-1; 11 bases align to TRBD1. CDR1 is LNHDA, CDR2 SQIVND, per germline (reference sequence). The CDR3 totals 14 residues. V lost 5 bases, J lost 6 bases, and 3 bases stayed unmatched. The DNA of the CDR3 is TGTGCCAGTAGTGGACAGGGGGCTGCCAATGAGCAGTTCTTC. It specifies CASSGQGAANEQFF.

The rearrangement links TRBV11-1 to TRBJ2-1; 7 positions match TRBD1. The CDR3 length is 14 residues. Germline values: CDR1 SGHAT, CDR2 FQDESV (reference sequence). The J segment lost 8 bases and the V segment lost 5 bases, leaving 9 bases of the junction unmatched. CDR3 nucleotides: TGTGCCAGCAGCCAGACGACAGGGCTCGATGAGCAGTTCTTC. Its protein is CASSQTTGLDEQFF. The full variable domain, rest sourced from reference TRBV11-1 and TRBJ2-1, is EAEVAQSPRYKITEKSQAVAFWCDPISGHATLYWYRQILGQGPELLVQFQDESVVDDSQLPKDRFSAERLKGVDSTLKIQPAELGDSAMYLCASSQTTGLDEQFFGPGTRLTVL.

Here the CDR3 DNA reads TGTGCCAGTAGTACCCAGGGACTAGCGGGAGGGCCCCGCTCCTACAATGAGCAGTTCTTC. This codes for CASSTQGLAGGPRSYNEQFF. The genes are TRBV19 and TRBJ2-1; TRBD2 agrees at 16 bases. CDR1 is LNHDA and CDR2 is SQIVND in the germline V gene (reference sequence). The trim removed 4 bases at V and 0 bases at J, leaving 9 bases unmatched. There are 20 residues in the CDR3.

The chain uses TRBV5-1 and TRBJ1-1; no clear D. The CDR3 extends over 15 amino acids. V shed 4 bases and J shed 5 bases, with 18 bases lying between them. Germline V gene lookup returns CDR1 SGHRS and CDR2 YFSETQ. CDR3 nucleotides: TGCGCCAGCAGCCTATGGGCCAAACGGGAGACTGAAGCTTTCTTT. It codes for CASSLWAKRETEAFF.

This rearrangement joins TRBV4-1 to TRBJ2-7, with 9 bases identical to TRBD2. The CDR3 is 17 residues long. Germline CDR1 MGHRA, CDR2 YSYEKL. V trimming: 1 base; J trimming: 3 bases; junction bases outside the gene matches: 10. The CDR3 region has the DNA TGCGCCAGCAGCCAAGTCCGTGAATTAGCGGGAGTCTACGAGCAGTACTTC. Amino acids: CASSQVRELAGVYEQYF.

The rearrangement uses TRBV7-8 and TRBJ1-3; tentatively, D is TRBD1 (5 bases). Germline CDR1 is SGHVS and CDR2 is FQNEAQ. There are 14 residues in the CDR3. V lost 4 bases and J lost 2, with 9 bases in between. The DNA of the CDR3 is TGTGCCAGCAGCTCCAGGGAGGCTGGAAACACCATATATTTT. It is translated as CASSSREAGNTIYF. Full variable domain (outside the CDR3, taken from reference TRBV7-8 and TRBJ1-3): GAGVSQSPRYKVAKRGQDVALRCDPISGHVSLFWYQQALGQGPEFLTYFQNEAQLDKSGLPSDRFFAERPEGSVSTLKIQRTQQEDSAVYLCASSSREAGNTIYFGEGSWLTVV.

The V call is TRBV14, the J call TRBJ1-3; no definite D call. The V end lost 4 bases, the J end lost 3 bases, and 13 bases lay between the germline ends. The CDR3 is 15 amino acids. Germline V lookup: CDR1 SGHDN, CDR2 FVKESK. The chain's CDR3 is CASSPTVVSGNTIYF. For the CDR3, the DNA is TGTGCCAGCAGCCCCACAGTGGTCAGTGGAAACACCATATATTTT.

The chain couples TRBV19 to TRBJ2-1; 11 nucleotides agree with TRBD2. Trimming cost V 5 bases and J 6 bases; bases outside gene matches: 3. In germline, CDR1 is LNHDA, CDR2 SQIVND (reference sequence). CDR3 length: 14 residues. In DNA, the CDR3 is TGTGCCAGTAGTTCGGGACTAGCGGCCAATGAGCAGTTCTTC. Its translation is CASSSGLAANEQFF.

The rearrangement uses TRBV6-5 and TRBJ2-7; weak D call: TRBD2 (6 bases). Between the trimmed V and J ends, which lost 6 bases and 3 bases, there was a span of 15 bases. This CDR3 contains 14 residues. Per germline, CDR1 MNHEY and CDR2 SVGAGI. This chain's CDR3 is CASRVTGRRYEQYF. CDR3 DNA: TGTGCCAGCAGGGTCACCGGGAGACGCTACGAGCAGTACTTC.

The gene calls are TRBV18 and TRBJ2-7; tentative D call: TRBD2 (7 bases). This CDR3 spans 18 amino acids. Trimming removed 0 bases at V and 5 bases at J, with 23 bases between. CDR1 and CDR2 (germline): KGHSH, LQKENI. The CDR3 DNA is TGTGCCAGCTCACCACCCAGTGGAGGGGGAGGGATAAGGAACGAGCAGTACTTC. Protein: CASSPPSGGGGIRNEQYF.

The V gene is TRBV25-1, the J gene TRBJ2-2; 11 bases agree with TRBD2. There are 17 residues in the CDR3. The trim removed 3 bases at V and 4 bases at J, leaving 7 bases unmatched. Germline lookup yields CDR1 MGHDK and CDR2 SYGVNS. The CDR3: CASSENSGGVPTGELFF. The CDR3 region has the DNA TGTGCCAGCAGTGAGAATAGCGGGGGGGTCCCCACCGGGGAGCTGTTTTTT. Filled out from reference TRBV25-1 and TRBJ2-2, the complete variable domain reads EADIYQTPRYLVIGTGKKITLECSQTMGHDKMYWYQQDPGMELHLIHYSYGVNSTEKGDLSSESTVSRIRTEHFPLTLESARPSHTSQYLCASSENSGGVPTGELFFGEGSRLTVL.

This chain links TRBV5-1 with TRBJ1-6; 8 nucleotides agree with TRBD1. CDR1 and CDR2 (germline): SGHRS, YFSETQ. The CDR3 is made up of 16 amino acids. The V and J ends lost 4 bases and 4 bases, in that order; junction bases with no gene match: 7. CDR3 sequence reads: CASSATDRGYNSPLHF. DNA for the CDR3: TGCGCCAGCAGCGCCACCGACAGGGGATATAATTCACCCCTCCACTTT. The full variable domain, rest sourced from reference TRBV5-1 and TRBJ1-6, is KAGVTQTPRYLIKTRGQQVTLSCSPISGHRSVSWYQQTPGQGLQFLFEYFSETQRNKGNFPGRFSGRQFSNSRSEMNVSTLELGDSALYLCASSATDRGYNSPLHFGNGTRLTVT.

The chain carries TRBV19 and TRBJ1-1; tentative D call: TRBD1 (6 bases). V lost 4 bases, J lost 4 bases, and 16 bases lay in between. This CDR3 spans 15 amino acids. From germline, CDR1 is LNHDA and CDR2 SQIVND (reference sequence). The CDR3 DNA reads as TGTGCCAGTAGTAACACCTTACAGGGTAGCACTGAAGCTTTCTTT. This encodes CASSNTLQGSTEAFF.

The V call is TRBV4-3, the J call TRBJ1-4; no reliable D call. The CDR3 is made up of 15 amino acids. Between the trimmed V and J ends, which lost 0 bases and 7 bases, there was a span of 12 bases. Per the germline V gene, CDR1 is LGHNA and CDR2 is YSLEER. DNA of the CDR3: TGCGCCAGCAGCCAAGATGGCACGAGGGCTGAAAAACTGTTTTTT. This gives the protein CASSQDGTRAEKLFF.

V usage is TRBV5-4 and J usage is TRBJ1-2; perhaps TRBD1 as D (5 bases). Per germline, CDR1 SGHNT and CDR2 YYREEE (reference sequence). Trimming took off 4 bases at V and 4 bases at J, with 20 bases between the two ends. CDR3 length: 16 amino acids. The DNA for the CDR3 is TGTGCCAGCAGCCCTCTCCGGGGGGAACGGGGCTATGGCTACACCTTC. Its protein is CASSPLRGERGYGYTF.